The 2 T cell receptor beta chains given below trace back to one sample, sequenced in a study of OX40 agonist ivuxolimab in advanced cancers. The library was generated by the immunoSEQ multiplex PCR assay. This immuneACCESS table, as held by TCRdb, lists in-frame sequences with V and J called but not all clones. Of the missing ones, under half trace to an unresolved V gene in checked studies; the others have no known cause. The table for this sample lists under 70,000 clones; roughly nine tenths of them were counted only once. Of the sample, 6.5% is held by the ten largest clones. The sample consisted of CD4+ or CD8+ T cells sorted from blood, taken in a trial of the OX40 agonist ivuxolimab. The receptors here all came from an adult with an advanced solid tumor such as melanoma, head and neck, liver or kidney cancer.

V usage is TRBV21-1 and J usage is TRBJ2-3. TRBV21-1 is listed as a pseudogene. The CDR3 spans 10 residues. The DNA of the CDR3 is TGTGCCAGCAGCGTTCATACGCAGTATTTT. Its translation is CASSVHTQYF.

Only a few counts were recorded for this clone. The same CDR3 is also encoded by other DNA sequences in this sample. The V and J genes are TRBV11-1 and TRBJ2-5; D not resolved. Germline-derived CDR1 and CDR2 are SGHAT and FQDESV (reference sequence). V was pared by 0 bases and J by 7 bases, with 6 bases between. The length of the CDR3 is 12 residues. CDR3 nucleotide sequence: TGTGCCAGCAGCTTAGCGGCTGGGACCCAGTACTTC. Translation gives CASSLAAGTQYF.